The next 31 T cell receptor beta chains were all read from a single sample in a study of blood T cell repertoires in COVID-19. Repertoires were generated with immunoSEQ multiplex PCR, while TCRdb's copy carries only in-frame clones and drops some. The table has 150,000 to 200,000 clones, under 80% seen once. Source material: PBMCs or T cells enriched from blood (not recorded which). These TCRs come from a woman aged 45-60 years with acute COVID-19.

The J gene is TRBJ2-3, the V gene TRBV24-1; the D gene is possibly TRBD2 (5 bases). Trimming pared 7 bases from V and 5 bases from J, leaving 12 bases between. This CDR3 contains 13 residues. The V gene's germline CDR1 is KGHDR and CDR2 SFDVKD. The chain's CDR3 is CATRANGKDTQYF. The DNA for the CDR3 is TGTGCCACCAGGGCCAACGGGAAAGATACGCAGTATTTT.

This clone was counted many times. The rearrangement links TRBV25-1 to TRBJ2-1, with a weak D call TRBD1 (6 bases). V was cut by 8 bases and J by 3 bases, with 11 bases left in between. There are 13 residues in the CDR3. The V gene's germline CDR1 is MGHDK and CDR2 SYGVNS. In nucleotides, the CDR3 is TGTGCCAGCTCGAAGGACAGCTACAATGAGCAGTTCTTC. This translates into CASSKDSYNEQFF.

The chain uses TRBV7-2 and TRBJ1-5; D is uncertain. V was pared by 1 base and J by 4 bases, with 14 bases between. The CDR3 is 16 residues long. Per germline, CDR1 SGHTA and CDR2 FQGNSA. The CDR3 here is CASSLGHRSSNQPQHF. In DNA form, the CDR3 reads TGTGCCAGCAGCTTAGGCCATAGGAGCTCAAATCAGCCCCAGCATTTT.

V usage is TRBV4-2 and J usage is TRBJ2-5; 9 bases are shared with TRBD2. The V gene end was trimmed by 0 bases and the J gene end by 0 bases; junction bases not matched to a gene: 11. The CDR3 is made up of 19 amino acids. The germline gives CDR1 LGHNA, CDR2 YNFKEQ. CDR3 region: CASSQDSVAGGLNQETQYF. Written as DNA, the CDR3 is TGTGCCAGCAGCCAAGATTCGGTCGCGGGGGGGCTAAACCAAGAGACCCAGTACTTC.

In its sample, this clone was seen once. The chain combines TRBV3-1 (or the pseudogene TRBV3-2) with TRBJ2-1; 7 bases map to TRBD2. V shed 4 bases and J 4 bases; nucleotides not matched to a gene: 4. The length of the CDR3 is 14 residues. Germline-derived CDR1 and CDR2 are LGHDT and YNNKEL (reference sequence). The CDR3 coding sequence is TGTGCCAGCAGCCGGGACTATCAATACAATGAGCAGTTCTTC. Translation gives CASSRDYQYNEQFF.

V gene TRBV27 combines with J gene TRBJ1-1; TRBD1 aligns across 7 bases. Trimming removed 7 bases from V and 6 bases from J; junction bases left unmatched: 8. The CDR3 extends over 13 amino acids. The germline gives CDR1 MNHEY, CDR2 SMNVEV (reference sequence). The DNA of the CDR3 is TGTGCCAGCACCCCTCGACAGGGCGCTGAAGCTTTCTTT. This encodes CASTPRQGAEAFF.

This clone appeared a single time. The chain employs TRBV7-9 and TRBJ2-1; 7 bases match TRBD1. Losses at the gene ends were 2 bases for V and 13 bases for J; bases not matched to a gene: 8. Germline V gene data show CDR1 as SEHNR and CDR2 as FQNEAQ (reference sequence). This CDR3 contains 13 residues. The CDR3 loop is CASSLYEGDRQFF. The CDR3 nucleotides are TGTGCCAGCAGCTTATATGAGGGGGACAGACAGTTCTTC.

This chain uses TRBV7-9 with TRBJ1-1; tentative D call: TRBD1 (6 bases). V lost 7 bases, J lost 11 bases, and 17 bases lay in between. Germline values: CDR1 SEHNR, CDR2 FQNEAQ (reference sequence). The CDR3 has 12 amino acids. The CDR3 region is CASTVDTQGAFF. For the CDR3, the DNA is TGTGCCAGCACCGTGGACACTCAGGGGGCTTTCTTT. Full variable domain (remainder filled in from reference TRBV7-9 and TRBJ1-1): DTGVSQNPRHKITKRGQNVTFRCDPISEHNRLYWYRQTLGQGPEFLTYFQNEAQLEKSRLLSDRFSAERPKGSFSTLEIQRTEQGDSAMYLCASTVDTQGAFFGQGTRLTVV.

V gene TRBV7-2 combines with J gene TRBJ2-3; D is possibly TRBD1 (6 bases). Germline V gene data show CDR1 as SGHTA and CDR2 as FQGNSA. Trimming removed 4 bases from V and 8 bases from J, with 10 bases in between. This CDR3 has 12 amino acids. The CDR3 DNA reads TGTGCCAGCAGCTGGGACATCCCTACGCAGTATTTT. It yields the protein CASSWDIPTQYF.

The chain employs TRBV6-2 or TRBV6-3 and TRBJ1-2; weak D call: TRBD1 (6 bases). The CDR3 is made up of 12 amino acids. V lost 6 bases to trimming and J lost 4 bases, with 9 bases between them. Germline V gene sequence: CDR1 MNHEY, CDR2 SVGEGT. The CDR3 protein is CASSPTGYGYTF. The CDR3 bases are TGTGCCAGCAGCCCGACAGGCTATGGCTACACCTTC.

The chain couples TRBV3-1 (or the pseudogene TRBV3-2) to TRBJ1-5; TRBD1 matches at 11 bases. Germline CDR1 reads LGHDT; CDR2 reads YNNKEL (reference sequence). The CDR3 is 17 residues long. V lost 4 bases, J lost 0 bases, and 5 bases stayed unmatched. CDR3 region: CASSRGQGAGSNQPQHF. Here the CDR3 DNA reads TGTGCCAGCAGCCGAGGACAGGGGGCAGGTAGCAATCAGCCCCAGCATTTT.

V is TRBV28 and J is TRBJ1-5, with 9 bases aligning to TRBD1. Germline V gene sequence: CDR1 MDHEN, CDR2 SYDVKM. V lost 4 bases to trimming and J lost 3 bases; unmatched junction nucleotides: 7. This CDR3 has 16 residues. The CDR3 DNA is TGTGCCAGCAGTTCACCGGGACAGGGCTACAATCAGCCCCAGCATTTT. It translates to CASSSPGQGYNQPQHF.

The chain joins TRBV18 to TRBJ2-1; TRBD2 aligns across 8 bases. The germline gives CDR1 KGHSH, CDR2 LQKENI. The CDR3 runs to 18 residues. V was pared by 2 bases and J by 5 bases, with 14 bases of the junction left unmatched. CDR3 coding DNA: TGTGCCAGCTCACCAACTCGTCTATATAGCGGGGCACACAATGAGCAGTTCTTC. Translating gives CASSPTRLYSGAHNEQFF.

The rearrangement joins TRBV6-1 to TRBJ1-2, with D possibly matching TRBD1 (5 bases). The CDR3 is 15 amino acids. From germline, CDR1 is MNHNS and CDR2 SASEGT. Trimming took off 0 bases at V and 4 bases at J, with 12 bases between the two ends. The CDR3 DNA reads TGTGCCAGCAGTGAAGCGTGGGGTAGGGGCTATGGCTACACCTTC. Its translation is CASSEAWGRGYGYTF.

The CDR3 spells CASSQQETQYF. The CDR3 DNA reads as TGTGCCAGCTCTCAACAAGAGACCCAGTACTTC. This rearrangement joins TRBV18 to TRBJ2-5; D ambiguous. CDR3 length: 11 residues. V dropped 6 bases and J dropped 2 bases, with 4 bases sitting between them. Germline V gene data show CDR1 as KGHSH and CDR2 as LQKENI.

Details on this clone: The junction differs from germline at one of its ends, possibly a read error. CDR3 protein: CASSLAPGQGSDTEAFF. The CDR3 nucleotides are TGTGCCAGCAGTTTGGCACCGGGACAGGGATCTGACACTGAAGCTTTCTTT. The V gene is TRBV5-5, the J gene TRBJ1-1, with TRBD1 matching 9 bases. Germline CDR1 is SGHKS and CDR2 is YYEKEE (reference sequence). The CDR3 loop spans 17 amino acids. Combining the CDR3 with reference TRBV5-5 and TRBJ1-1 gives the whole variable domain DAGVTQSPTHLIKTRGQQVTLRCSPISGHKSVSWYQQVLGQGPQFIFQYYEKEERGRGNFPDRFSARQFPNYSSELNVNALLLGDSALYLCASSLAPGQGSDTEAFFGQGTRLTVV.

Written as DNA, the CDR3 is TGTGCCAGCAGCCCACCGACTAGCGGGGTCTCAGATACGCAGTATTTT. Translating gives CASSPPTSGVSDTQYF. The J gene is TRBJ2-3, the V gene TRBV7-9; TRBD2 agrees at 11 bases. J gave up 4 bases and V 5 bases, and 8 bases lay outside the gene matches. Germline V gene lookup returns CDR1 SEHNR and CDR2 FQNEAQ (reference sequence). The length of the CDR3 is 16 residues.

The chain uses TRBV5-1 and TRBJ1-1; weak D call: TRBD1 (5 bases). Trimming took 4 bases from V and 0 from J, leaving 10 bases between them. The CDR3 runs 14 residues. Germline lookup yields CDR1 SGHRS and CDR2 YFSETQ. Here the CDR3 reads CASSRDSMNTEAFF. DNA of the CDR3: TGCGCCAGCAGCCGAGACAGCATGAACACTGAAGCTTTCTTT.

J is TRBJ1-6 and V is TRBV5-6; 8 bases match TRBD1. V dropped 3 bases and J dropped 10; count of bases not matched to a gene: 3. Germline V gene data show CDR1 as SGHDT and CDR2 as YYEEEE. The CDR3 extends over 13 amino acids. The CDR3 DNA is TGTGCCAGCAGCTGGGACAGGCAGTCACCCCTCCACTTT. It specifies CASSWDRQSPLHF.

The CDR3 sequence is CASSLSGGLNEQFF. In DNA form, the CDR3 reads TGTGCCAGCAGCTTGAGCGGGGGGCTAAATGAGCAGTTCTTC. The J gene is TRBJ2-1, the V gene TRBV27; 9 bases agree with TRBD2. V was pared by 6 bases and J by 7 bases, with 7 bases of the junction left unmatched. From germline, CDR1 is MNHEY and CDR2 SMNVEV (reference sequence). The CDR3 length is 14 residues.

The chain recombines TRBV3-1 (or the pseudogene TRBV3-2) with TRBJ2-5; TRBD1 matches at 10 bases. The CDR3 spans 14 residues. With 3 bases clipped from V and 5 bases from J, the junction kept 3 bases outside the gene matches. Germline CDR1 LGHDT, CDR2 YNNKEL (reference sequence). This chain's CDR3 is CASSQTGGRETQYF. Written as DNA, the CDR3 is TGTGCCAGCAGCCAGACAGGGGGCCGGGAGACCCAGTACTTC.

This chain connects TRBV7-9 to TRBJ2-5; 10 nucleotides match TRBD2. Per the germline V gene, CDR1 is SEHNR and CDR2 is FQNEAQ (reference sequence). CDR3 length: 15 residues. V lost 3 bases to trimming and J lost 5 bases; unmatched junction nucleotides: 6. The CDR3 protein is CASSFPSGGRETQYF. In DNA, the CDR3 is TGTGCCAGCAGCTTTCCTAGCGGGGGTCGTGAGACCCAGTACTTC.

CDR3 DNA: TGTGCCAGCAGCTCTCGTAACACTGAAGCTTTCTTT. Its protein product is CASSSRNTEAFF. J is TRBJ1-1 and V is TRBV11-2; no definite D call. The CDR3 runs 12 residues. V lost 4 bases and J lost 2, with 5 bases in between. CDR1 and CDR2 (germline): SGHAT, FQNNGV.

The chain carries TRBV10-1 and TRBJ1-1, with 12 bases matching TRBD1. Looked up from germline, CDR1 is WNHNN and CDR2 is SYGVQD (reference sequence). V lost 8 bases and J lost 4; bases outside the gene matches: 8. This CDR3 spans 15 amino acids. For the CDR3, the DNA is TGCGCCAGCCCCCCCGGGACAGGGGGCTTCACTGAAGCTTTCTTT. It codes for CASPPGTGGFTEAFF.

This clone came up once. This chain links TRBV29-1 with TRBJ2-1, with 8 bases lining up with TRBD2. Germline CDR1 reads SQVTM; CDR2 reads ANQGSEA. This CDR3 region has 14 residues. V trimming: 2 bases; J trimming: 5 bases; junction bases outside the gene matches: 5. The CDR3 DNA follows: TGCAGCGTTGAACTGCGGGGGGTTCACAATGAGCAGTTCTTC. This codes for CSVELRGVHNEQFF.

The J gene is TRBJ1-3, the V gene TRBV4-2, with D tentatively TRBD1 (5 bases). The CDR3 is made up of 17 amino acids. Germline CDR1 reads LGHNA; CDR2 reads YNFKEQ. Trimming shortened V by 0 bases and J by 0 bases, and 12 bases separated the two germline ends. The CDR3 coding sequence is TGTGCCAGCAGCCAAGACTGGGGCGGTCCCTCTGGAAACACCATATATTTT. It yields the protein CASSQDWGGPSGNTIYF.

The rearrangement joins TRBV12-1 to TRBJ2-5; the D segment call TRBD2 is taken from the table without a DNA check. TRBV12-1 is shown as a pseudogene. The CDR3 is 16 residues long. The CDR3: CASSPGLAGGQETQYF. CDR3 DNA: TGTGCCAGCAGCCCCGGACTAGCGGGGGGCCAAGAGACCCAGTACTTC.

The chain joins TRBV11-2 to TRBJ2-1, with D unclear. V shed 5 bases and J shed 8 bases, with 19 bases lying between them. The CDR3 runs to 15 residues. The germline gives CDR1 SGHAT, CDR2 FQNNGV. The CDR3 protein is CASSLGPEVAHEQFF. The CDR3 bases are TGTGCCAGCAGCCTCGGCCCCGAGGTTGCCCATGAGCAGTTCTTC.

This chain connects TRBV28 to TRBJ1-5; 7 nucleotides line up with TRBD1. The CDR3 consists of 12 residues. V lost 8 bases to trimming and J lost 8 bases; unmatched junction nucleotides: 6. The germline V gene encodes CDR1 MDHEN and CDR2 SYDVKM. The CDR3 DNA is TGTGCCAGCGGGTCCGACAGGGAGCCCCAGCATTTT. Translated: CASGSDREPQHF.

This clone was observed a handful of times. J is TRBJ1-3 and V is TRBV29-1; D remains ambiguous. The CDR3 covers 15 residues. The germline V gene has CDR1 SQVTM and CDR2 ANQGSEA. V was trimmed by 1 base and J by 2 bases, leaving 12 bases between them. The CDR3 coding sequence is TGCAGCGTTGAAGCGCCAGGATCCCCTGGAAACACCATATATTTT. Amino acid sequence: CSVEAPGSPGNTIYF.

The chain combines TRBV6-1 with TRBJ1-2; D unresolved. Germline CDR1 and CDR2: MNHNS and SASEGT. Trimming pared 1 base from V and 3 bases from J, leaving 12 bases between. There are 15 residues in the CDR3. In nucleotides, the CDR3 is TGTGCCAGCAGTGAAGGTCTCCTAATGCACTATGGCTACACCTTC. Translating it yields CASSEGLLMHYGYTF.